The 15 T cell receptor beta chains below come from one sample, sequenced in a study of PD-1 blockade in classical Hodgkin lymphoma. Every patient had relapsed following autologous stem cell transplantation, and cohorts differed in brentuximab vedotin exposure. Profiling relied on immunoSEQ multiplex PCR, and the TCRdb table lists in-frame clones only, not all of them. Of about 13,000 clones listed, roughly nine tenths were seen once; the top ten hold roughly 20%. Sequences were derived from peripheral blood mononuclear cells (PBMCs), sampled at baseline. The receptors shown here come from a human donor with classical Hodgkin lymphoma.

The chain combines TRBV29-1 with TRBJ1-3; D gene unclear. Trimming removed 3 bases at V and 0 bases at J, with 9 bases between. The germline V gene encodes CDR1 SQVTM and CDR2 ANQGSEA. This CDR3 comprises 14 residues. The CDR3 is CSVERVLSGNTIYF. CDR3 in DNA: TGCAGCGTTGAGCGGGTCCTCTCTGGAAACACCATATATTTT.

The chain couples TRBV6-4 to TRBJ2-3; tentatively, D is TRBD1 (5 bases). The CDR3 is 14 residues long. Germline loops: CDR1 MRHNA, CDR2 SNTAGT. V was trimmed by 11 bases and J by 5 bases, leaving 20 bases between them. The CDR3 spells CARPSIIRVDTQYF. CDR3 nucleotides: TGTGCCCGCCCCTCGATCATCAGGGTAGATACGCAGTATTTT.

The rearrangement uses TRBV19 and TRBJ2-4; 13 bases align to TRBD2. CDR3 length: 19 amino acids. J lost 2 bases, V lost 5 bases, and 12 bases had no gene match. Germline CDR1 reads LNHDA; CDR2 reads SQIVND (reference sequence). CDR3: CASSLGLAGALLTKNIQYF. In DNA form, the CDR3 reads TGTGCCAGTAGTCTAGGACTAGCGGGAGCCCTTCTAACCAAAAACATTCAGTACTTC.

The rearrangement uses TRBV19 and TRBJ2-1; tentatively, D is TRBD2 (6 bases). V lost 9 bases and J 10 bases, leaving 10 bases between the germline ends. This CDR3 contains 10 residues. Germline V CDR1 and CDR2: LNHDA, SQIVND (reference sequence). Here the CDR3 reads CASASVEQFF. As DNA, the CDR3 is TGTGCCAGCGCTAGCGTGGAGCAGTTCTTC. Based on the CDR3 plus reference TRBV19 and TRBJ2-1, the full variable domain is DGGITQSPKYLFRKEGQNVTLSCEQNLNHDAMYWYRQDPGQGLRLIYYSQIVNDFQKGDIAEGYSVSREKKESFPLTVTSAQKNPTAFYLCASASVEQFFGPGTRLTVL.

The chain combines TRBV5-1 with TRBJ1-1; no definite D call. V was shortened by 0 bases and J by 0 bases, with 6 bases between the two germline ends. The germline CDR1 and CDR2 sequences are SGHRS and YFSETQ. The CDR3 contains 14 residues. The CDR3 bases are TGCGCCAGCAGCTTGGAACCACTGAACACTGAAGCTTTCTTT. Encoded protein: CASSLEPLNTEAFF.

The genes are TRBV10-1 and TRBJ1-2; D is unclear. V lost 2 bases and J lost 0, with 10 bases in between. CDR1 is WNHNN, CDR2 SYGVQD, per germline (reference sequence). CDR3 length equals 15 residues. Written as DNA, the CDR3 is TGCGCCAGCAGTGAGAAGGTGGACTCTAACTATGGCTACACCTTC. It specifies CASSEKVDSNYGYTF.

The rearrangement links TRBV10-3 to TRBJ2-3; 12 positions match TRBD2. Per germline, CDR1 ENHRY and CDR2 SYGVKD. The CDR3 spans 19 residues. V lost 4 bases to trimming and J lost 3 bases; unmatched junction nucleotides: 14. CDR3 coding DNA: TGTGCCATCAGTGGCTGGTCAGTTCTAGCGGGAGGGGGGACAGATACGCAGTATTTT. Protein product: CAISGWSVLAGGGTDTQYF.

This chain links TRBV27 with TRBJ2-3; 12 nucleotides line up with TRBD2. Germline values: CDR1 MNHEY, CDR2 SMNVEV (reference sequence). The CDR3 contains 20 residues. The trim removed 3 bases at V and 5 bases at J, leaving 18 bases unmatched. CDR3 bases: TGTGCCAGCAGTTTTGAGGCCTTGCAGACTAGCGGGAGCGACCGAGATACGCAGTATTTT. This sequence encodes CASSFEALQTSGSDRDTQYF.

The V and J genes are TRBV20-1 and TRBJ2-5; D gene unclear. Germline values: CDR1 DFQATT, CDR2 SNEGSKA (reference sequence). The CDR3 consists of 11 residues. Trimming removed 5 bases from V and 5 bases from J, with 9 bases in between. The DNA for the CDR3 is TGCAGTGCTCTGGGGATGGAGACCCAGTACTTC. It yields the protein CSALGMETQYF.

CDR3 residues: CAISEGLGPYNEQFF. DNA for the CDR3: TGTGCCATCAGTGAGGGACTAGGGCCCTACAATGAGCAGTTCTTC. V gene TRBV10-3 combines with J gene TRBJ2-1; 7 positions match TRBD2. The CDR3 totals 15 residues. The germline gives CDR1 ENHRY, CDR2 SYGVKD. J was trimmed by 2 bases and V by 2 bases; bases with no gene match: 3.

The rearrangement joins TRBV2 to TRBJ2-1; the D gene could be TRBD1 or TRBD2 (5 bases each). Trimming removed 6 bases at V and 9 bases at J, with 6 bases between. Germline V gene data show CDR1 as SNHLY and CDR2 as FYNNEI. The CDR3 is made up of 10 amino acids. The CDR3: CASRRGEQFF. The CDR3 DNA reads as TGTGCCAGCAGGAGGGGTGAGCAGTTCTTC.

This rearrangement joins TRBV15 to TRBJ2-7, with 11 bases matching TRBD2. Trimming removed 2 bases from V and 2 bases from J; junction bases left unmatched: 2. In germline, CDR1 is LNHNV, CDR2 YYDKDF (reference sequence). CDR3 length: 15 residues. The CDR3 here is CATSRTTSGTYEQYF. CDR3 DNA sequence: TGTGCCACCAGCAGAACGACTAGCGGGACCTACGAGCAGTACTTC.

The rearrangement joins TRBV5-5 to TRBJ1-4, with D tentatively TRBD1 (6 bases). The CDR3 is 14 amino acids. Germline assignment: CDR1 SGHKS and CDR2 YYEKEE (reference sequence). Trimming took 4 bases from V and 8 from J, leaving 15 bases between them. The CDR3 region has the DNA TGTGCCAGCAGCCGCAGGGGCGCGGTCGAAAAACTGTTTTTT. Protein: CASSRRGAVEKLFF.

V is TRBV7-7 and J is TRBJ2-3; 9 bases are shared with TRBD2. Unmatched junction bases numbered 3, after V lost 5 bases and J lost 0 bases. This CDR3 region has 15 residues. The germline V gene has CDR1 SSHAT and CDR2 FNYEAQ (reference sequence). In DNA form, the CDR3 reads TGTGCCAGCAGCGCGGGACTAGCTAGCACAGATACGCAGTATTTT. It codes for CASSAGLASTDTQYF.

The chain couples TRBV11-2 to TRBJ2-5; D ambiguous. Germline V gene sequence: CDR1 SGHAT, CDR2 FQNNGV. This CDR3 comprises 14 residues. V shed 2 bases and J shed 4 bases, with 11 bases lying between them. In nucleotides, the CDR3 is TGTGCCAGCAGCTTAATGTGGATTGGAGAGACCCAGTACTTC. Amino acids: CASSLMWIGETQYF.